These 11 T cell receptor beta chains share one sample of origin, sequenced in a study of shared clonotypes between healthy human individuals (dated by TCRdb to 2018 to 2021). The library was generated by the immunoSEQ multiplex PCR assay. Drawn from immuneACCESS, this table holds only the in-frame rearrangements with V and J called that TCRdb kept. Clones are partly lost; checked studies trace under half to an unresolved V gene and leave the rest unexplained. The sample table lists over a million clones, approximately 68% of them with a count of one. The ten top clones hold approximately 1.5% of the sample. Sequences were obtained from memory CD4+ T cells sorted from blood. Per the publication, the cell subset or site label means: CD45RA-negative fraction. The source is a man younger than 35 in good health.

Note on this clone: A read error may explain this, as a much larger clone is one base away. This sample includes further DNA sequences coding for the same CDR3. J is TRBJ1-1 and V is TRBV5-1; D unresolved. The CDR3 contains 13 residues. Per the germline V gene, CDR1 is SGHRS and CDR2 is YFSETQ. V shed 0 bases and J shed 0 bases, with 3 bases lying between them. CDR3 sequence: CASSLVLNTEAFF. The CDR3 DNA reads as TGCGCCAGCAGCTTGGTACTGAACACTGAAGCTTTCTTT.

This clone was picked up one time. The chain joins TRBV27 to TRBJ2-2, with D perhaps matching TRBD1 (6 bases). Looked up from germline, CDR1 is MNHEY and CDR2 is SMNVEV (reference sequence). Deletions cut 3 bases from V and 3 bases from J, with 17 bases between. The CDR3 has 17 residues. The CDR3 coding sequence is TGTGCCAGCAGTTTGACAGGTCTAGGGAGCTACACCGGGGAGCTGTTTTTT. Protein: CASSLTGLGSYTGELFF.

The chain links TRBV4-1 to TRBJ2-2; 10 bases align to TRBD2. The CDR3 is 17 residues long. Germline lookup yields CDR1 MGHRA and CDR2 YSYEKL. Trimming removed 1 base from V and 6 bases from J; junction bases left unmatched: 8. The CDR3 is CASSQGFSGGSSGELFF. The CDR3 DNA sequence: TGCGCCAGCAGCCAAGGGTTTAGCGGGGGGTCATCCGGGGAGCTGTTTTTT.

The genes are TRBV9 and TRBJ2-3; 13 positions agree with TRBD2. Trimming at V came to 0 bases and at J to 5 bases, leaving 6 bases not matched to a gene. Germline loops: CDR1 SGDLS, CDR2 YYNGEE. This CDR3 has 17 amino acids. CDR3 DNA sequence: TGTGCCAGCAGCGTAGCTCGAACTAGCGGGGGGGGAGATACGCAGTATTTT. Its translation: CASSVARTSGGGDTQYF.

CDR3 sequence (DNA): TGTGCCATCAGTGATCCTAGCGGGAGGCCCGTGACCGGGGAGCTGTTTTTT. Its translation: CAISDPSGRPVTGELFF. V gene TRBV10-3 combines with J gene TRBJ2-2; 11 nucleotides align to TRBD2. V was pared by 3 bases and J by 5 bases, with 8 bases of the junction left unmatched. This CDR3 contains 17 residues. Germline CDR1 reads ENHRY; CDR2 reads SYGVKD.

A few counts support this clone. This sequence joins TRBV19 and TRBJ1-3; TRBD1 matches 10 bases. The V and J ends lost 5 bases and 2 bases, in that order; junction bases with no gene match: 12. The V gene's germline CDR1 is LNHDA and CDR2 SQIVND (reference sequence). The CDR3 runs 18 residues. CDR3 sequence (DNA): TGTGCCAGTAGTCAAAAAGGGGGACAGGGGCCTACTGGAAACACCATATATTTT. This translates into CASSQKGGQGPTGNTIYF. The whole variable domain, filled in from reference TRBV19 and TRBJ1-3, reads DGGITQSPKYLFRKEGQNVTLSCEQNLNHDAMYWYRQDPGQGLRLIYYSQIVNDFQKGDIAEGYSVSREKKESFPLTVTSAQKNPTAFYLCASSQKGGQGPTGNTIYFGEGSWLTVV.

This chain links TRBV9 with TRBJ2-3; 7 nucleotides line up with TRBD2. V lost 3 bases and J lost 0; bases outside the gene matches: 13. The CDR3 length is 18 residues. Germline V gene data show CDR1 as SGDLS and CDR2 as YYNGEE. For the CDR3, the DNA is TGTGCCAGCAGCGGGACGCAACTCTGGGGGGGAAGCACAGATACGCAGTATTTT. Its translation is CASSGTQLWGGSTDTQYF.

This chain's CDR3 is CASTSGGGPYNEQFF. The CDR3 nucleotides are TGCGCCAGCACCTCCGGCGGGGGACCCTACAATGAGCAGTTCTTC. The chain joins TRBV5-1 to TRBJ2-1, with 7 bases identical to TRBD2. V lost 6 bases to trimming and J lost 2 bases; unmatched junction nucleotides: 8. In germline, CDR1 is SGHRS, CDR2 YFSETQ. The CDR3 is 15 amino acids.

This clone occurred a few times. Additional DNA sequences in this sample encode the identical CDR3. The chain is built from TRBV6-1 and TRBJ1-5; D call uncertain. CDR1 and CDR2 (germline): MNHNS, SASEGT. This CDR3 comprises 13 residues. V shed 4 bases and J shed 4 bases, with 8 bases lying between them. CDR3 coding DNA: TGTGCCAGCAGTGCACAGCTGAATCAGCCCCAGCATTTT. This translates into CASSAQLNQPQHF.

The count of this clone is one. The V gene is TRBV7-8, the J gene TRBJ2-1, with D unclear. The germline V gene encodes CDR1 SGHVS and CDR2 FQNEAQ. The length of the CDR3 is 16 residues. V shed 5 bases and J shed 5 bases, with 19 bases lying between them. The CDR3 DNA reads TGTGCCAGCAGCCTGCTGTCAGGTGGGGTACACAATGAGCAGTTCTTC. Its translation is CASSLLSGGVHNEQFF. The entire variable domain, with the rest obtained from reference TRBV7-8 and TRBJ2-1, is as follows: GAGVSQSPRYKVAKRGQDVALRCDPISGHVSLFWYQQALGQGPEFLTYFQNEAQLDKSGLPSDRFFAERPEGSVSTLKIQRTQQEDSAVYLCASSLLSGGVHNEQFFGPGTRLTVL.

The chain is built from TRBV5-1 and TRBJ2-1; D uncertain. Per the germline V gene, CDR1 is SGHRS and CDR2 is YFSETQ. The V and J ends lost 0 bases and 0 bases respectively, with 4 bases between them. The CDR3 length is 14 residues. CDR3 region: CASSLVPSYNEQFF. Written as DNA, the CDR3 is TGCGCCAGCAGCTTGGTTCCCTCCTACAATGAGCAGTTCTTC.